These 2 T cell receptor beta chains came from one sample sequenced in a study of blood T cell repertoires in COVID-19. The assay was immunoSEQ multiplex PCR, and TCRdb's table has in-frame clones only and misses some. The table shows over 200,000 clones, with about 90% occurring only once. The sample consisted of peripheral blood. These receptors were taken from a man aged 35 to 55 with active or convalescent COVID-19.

The CDR3 protein is CASNLGVNTEAFF. In nucleotides, the CDR3 is TGTGCCAGTAATTTAGGAGTGAACACTGAAGCTTTCTTT. The rearrangement joins TRBV19 to TRBJ1-1; D gene unclear. The ends were cut back, 7 bases at V and 0 bases at J, with 9 bases in the middle. The CDR3 spans 13 residues. Germline loops: CDR1 LNHDA, CDR2 SQIVND (reference sequence).

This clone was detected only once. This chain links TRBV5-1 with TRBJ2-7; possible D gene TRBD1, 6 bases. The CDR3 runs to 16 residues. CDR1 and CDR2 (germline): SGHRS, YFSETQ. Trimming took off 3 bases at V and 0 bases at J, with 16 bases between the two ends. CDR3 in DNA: TGCGCCAGCAGCTCACCCCGACAGGCCAGCTCCTACGAGCAGTACTTC. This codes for CASSSPRQASSYEQYF.